These 21 T cell receptor beta chains originate from one sample sequenced in a study of cytomegalovirus exposure and HLA in healthy donors. The study ran its PCR with 60 Vbeta and 13 Jbeta primers. TCRdb's copy holds only in-frame clones and misses some; the assay was immunoSEQ multiplex PCR. Its listing shows 130,000 or so clones. Specimen: PBMCs. Source of these receptors: a woman aged 18-35 years in good health and CMV-seronegative.

The genes are TRBV7-9 and TRBJ2-5, with a weak D call TRBD1 (7 bases). With 8 bases removed from V and 5 bases from J, the gap between germline ends came to 12 bases. CDR1 and CDR2 (germline): SEHNR, FQNEAQ (reference sequence). This CDR3 is built from 12 residues. CDR3 nucleotides: TGTGCCAGCCTCGGAGGGGGCGAGACCCAGTACTTC. Residues: CASLGGGETQYF.

J is TRBJ1-2 and V is TRBV27; D unresolved. V dropped 1 base and J dropped 6 bases, with 12 bases sitting between them. Germline V gene lookup returns CDR1 MNHEY and CDR2 SMNVEV (reference sequence). This CDR3 has 14 amino acids. The DNA for the CDR3 is TGTGCCAGCAGTTTATTAAGTACAGCTGATGGCTACACCTTC. As protein: CASSLLSTADGYTF.

This chain uses TRBV7-2 with TRBJ1-2; tentatively, D is TRBD1 (5 bases). The CDR3 extends over 14 amino acids. Germline V gene data show CDR1 as SGHTA and CDR2 as FQGNSA. Trimming took 5 bases from V and 4 from J, leaving 14 bases between them. The CDR3, as DNA: TGTGCCAGCAGCCGCAGGCGCACAGGCTATGGCTACACCTTC. The encoded protein is CASSRRRTGYGYTF. The variable domain in full, with the rest retrieved from reference TRBV7-2 and TRBJ1-2, is GAGVSQSPSNKVTEKGKDVELRCDPISGHTALYWYRQSLGQGLEFLIYFQGNSAPDKSGLPSDRFSAERTGGSVSTLTIQRTQQEDSAVYLCASSRRRTGYGYTFGSGTRLTVV.

This rearrangement joins TRBV11-3 to TRBJ2-6; no reliable D call. CDR3 length: 15 residues. V was clipped by 1 base and J by 0 bases, with 4 bases between them. CDR1 and CDR2 from the germline V gene are SGHNT and YENEEA. The CDR3, as DNA: TGTGCCAGCAGCTTAGCCAGCTCTGGGGCCAACGTCCTGACTTTC. Its protein is CASSLASSGANVLTF.

V gene TRBV30 combines with J gene TRBJ1-2; TRBD1 agrees at 7 bases. CDR1 and CDR2 from the germline V gene are GTSNPN and SVGIG (reference sequence). After removal of 4 bases from V and 6 bases from J, the junction contained 5 bases not matched to a gene. This CDR3 has 12 residues. CDR3 loop: CAWTGGRHGYTF. The CDR3 DNA reads as TGTGCCTGGACAGGGGGGAGGCATGGCTACACCTTC.

The CDR3 DNA sequence: TGTGCCAGCATTCCTTCCTCGTGGGCTAACACTGAAGCTTTCTTT. It codes for CASIPSSWANTEAFF. This rearrangement joins TRBV21-1 to TRBJ1-1; TRBD1, the table's D call, was not compared with the DNA. TRBV21-1 is given as a pseudogene. The CDR3 is 15 amino acids.

CDR3 sequence: CASSEVREQFF. DNA for the CDR3: TGTGCCAGCAGTGAAGTGCGGGAGCAGTTCTTC. V is TRBV2 and J is TRBJ2-1, with no clear D. V was pared by 1 base and J by 10 bases, with 5 bases between. Germline lookup yields CDR1 SNHLY and CDR2 FYNNEI. The CDR3 length is 11 residues.

The J gene is TRBJ1-2, the V gene TRBV5-4; the D is unclear. CDR1 is SGHNT and CDR2 is YYREEE in the germline V gene (reference sequence). CDR3 size: 13 residues. The V end was cut by 0 bases, the J end by 2 bases, with 5 bases between. CDR3: CASSLDRNYGYTF. The CDR3 DNA is TGTGCCAGCAGCTTGGACCGGAACTATGGCTACACCTTC.

This chain joins TRBV6-1 and TRBJ2-3; 10 bases are shared with TRBD2. Germline CDR1 MNHNS, CDR2 SASEGT. V trimming: 3 bases; J trimming: 4 bases; junction bases outside the gene matches: 10. This CDR3 has 17 residues. CDR3 sequence reads: CASSENGAGGPSDTQYF. DNA for the CDR3: TGTGCCAGCAGTGAGAATGGAGCGGGAGGGCCCTCAGATACGCAGTATTTT.

The rearrangement uses TRBV19 and TRBJ1-1; TRBD1 agrees at 8 bases. The ends lost 5 bases at V and 4 bases at J; junction bases unmatched: 6. The CDR3 extends over 14 amino acids. Germline V gives CDR1 LNHDA, CDR2 SQIVND (reference sequence). CDR3 DNA: TGTGCCAGTAGTCTGTGGACAGGGAGCACTGAAGCTTTCTTT. Amino acid sequence: CASSLWTGSTEAFF.

V usage is TRBV7-2 and J usage is TRBJ2-1; the match to TRBD2 covers 7 bases. The CDR3 runs 15 residues. Unmatched junction bases numbered 4, after V lost 0 bases and J lost 5 bases. Germline V CDR1 and CDR2: SGHTA, FQGNSA. CDR3 in amino acids: CASSLAGGPHNEQFF. The CDR3, as DNA: TGTGCCAGCAGCTTAGCGGGAGGGCCACACAATGAGCAGTTCTTC.

The chain links TRBV4-3 to TRBJ1-6, with D perhaps matching TRBD1 (5 bases). CDR1 and CDR2 (germline): LGHNA, YSLEER. CDR3 length: 14 amino acids. The V end was cut by 1 base, the J end by 14 bases, with 15 bases between. The CDR3 DNA follows: TGCGCCAGCAGCCAAGGAGGAGCGGGGGACGCCCTCCACTTT. Its translation: CASSQGGAGDALHF.

The chain is built from TRBV5-4 and TRBJ2-7; D unresolved. Trimming pared 5 bases from V and 5 bases from J, leaving 17 bases between. Germline values: CDR1 SGHNT, CDR2 YYREEE (reference sequence). This CDR3 comprises 14 residues. CDR3 sequence reads: CASSYGSVYNEQYF. The CDR3 DNA follows: TGTGCCAGCAGTTACGGGTCGGTTTACAACGAGCAGTACTTC.

CDR3 coding DNA: TGCGCCAGCAGCTTGGGGAGCGGGAGGAATAACAATGAGCAGTTCTTC. Protein: CASSLGSGRNNNEQFF. The chain joins TRBV5-1 to TRBJ2-1, with 9 bases lining up with TRBD2. V dropped 0 bases and J dropped 5; count of bases not matched to a gene: 6. The CDR3 loop spans 16 amino acids. Germline V gene sequence: CDR1 SGHRS, CDR2 YFSETQ.

This chain links TRBV19 with TRBJ1-1; D perhaps matches TRBD1 (6 bases). The CDR3 has 16 residues. V lost 7 bases to trimming and J lost 5 bases, with 23 bases between them. Germline V gives CDR1 LNHDA, CDR2 SQIVND (reference sequence). The CDR3: CASNDIGGGQRTEAFF. The CDR3 DNA follows: TGTGCCAGTAATGATATTGGGGGGGGCCAACGAACTGAAGCTTTCTTT. Using reference TRBV19 and TRBJ1-1 for the parts outside the CDR3, the full variable domain is DGGITQSPKYLFRKEGQNVTLSCEQNLNHDAMYWYRQDPGQGLRLIYYSQIVNDFQKGDIAEGYSVSREKKESFPLTVTSAQKNPTAFYLCASNDIGGGQRTEAFFGQGTRLTVV.

The V call is TRBV25-1, the J call TRBJ1-4; no clear D gene. The CDR3 is made up of 15 amino acids. V dropped 1 base and J dropped 4 bases, with 10 bases sitting between them. Germline CDR1 MGHDK, CDR2 SYGVNS. The CDR3 region is CASSELIRDNEKLFF. The CDR3 bases are TGTGCCAGCAGTGAATTGATTAGAGATAATGAAAAACTGTTTTTT.

The chain combines TRBV5-4 with TRBJ1-4; 9 bases agree with TRBD1. The CDR3 runs to 15 residues. CDR1 is SGHNT and CDR2 is YYREEE in the germline V gene (reference sequence). V shed 4 bases and J 4 bases; nucleotides not matched to a gene: 5. CDR3 sequence reads: CASSVDRGGNEKLFF. CDR3 coding DNA: TGTGCCAGCAGCGTCGACAGGGGGGGTAATGAAAAACTGTTTTTT.

The rearrangement joins TRBV5-1 to TRBJ2-1; D possibly corresponds to TRBD2 (6 bases). The CDR3 is 16 residues long. The V end was cut by 0 bases, the J end by 0 bases, with 10 bases between. Germline CDR1 SGHRS, CDR2 YFSETQ. In DNA, the CDR3 is TGCGCCAGCAGCTTGGCAGCCGGGAGCTCCTACAATGAGCAGTTCTTC. Translating gives CASSLAAGSSYNEQFF.

The chain employs TRBV5-4 and TRBJ2-3, with D perhaps TRBD2 (6 bases). Germline V gene sequence: CDR1 SGHNT, CDR2 YYREEE (reference sequence). V was trimmed by 0 bases and J by 2 bases, leaving 7 bases between them. CDR3 size: 14 residues. CDR3 sequence: CASSLAGATDTQYF. CDR3 DNA: TGTGCCAGCAGCTTGGCGGGAGCCACAGATACGCAGTATTTT.

Written as DNA, the CDR3 is TGTGCCAGCAGCCACCAAAGGGGACTAGAAAACGGTGAGCAGTTCTTC. Protein sequence: CASSHQRGLENGEQFF. This rearrangement joins TRBV5-4 to TRBJ2-1, with 8 bases aligning to TRBD2. The CDR3 extends over 16 amino acids. Germline CDR1 SGHNT, CDR2 YYREEE (reference sequence). V was clipped by 4 bases and J by 9 bases; unmatched bases: 15.

The chain is built from TRBV6-5 and TRBJ1-5; a weak D match, TRBD1 (5 bases). Trimming left V 2 bases short and J 7 bases short, with 12 bases between. Germline CDR1 reads MNHEY; CDR2 reads SVGAGI. This CDR3 contains 14 residues. CDR3 sequence: CASSYDRQGQPQHF. CDR3 DNA sequence: TGTGCCAGCAGTTACGATCGGCAGGGACAGCCCCAGCATTTT.